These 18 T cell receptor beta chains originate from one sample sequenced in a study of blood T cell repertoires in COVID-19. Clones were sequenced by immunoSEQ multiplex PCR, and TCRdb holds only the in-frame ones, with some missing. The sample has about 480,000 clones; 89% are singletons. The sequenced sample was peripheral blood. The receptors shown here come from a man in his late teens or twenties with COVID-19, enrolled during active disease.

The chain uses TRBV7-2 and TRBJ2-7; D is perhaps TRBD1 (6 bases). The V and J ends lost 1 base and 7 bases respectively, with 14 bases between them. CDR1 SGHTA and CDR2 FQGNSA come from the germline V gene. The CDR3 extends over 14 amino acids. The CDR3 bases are TGTGCCAGCAGCTTAGTTTACCAGGGGCGTGAGCAGTACTTC. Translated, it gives CASSLVYQGREQYF.

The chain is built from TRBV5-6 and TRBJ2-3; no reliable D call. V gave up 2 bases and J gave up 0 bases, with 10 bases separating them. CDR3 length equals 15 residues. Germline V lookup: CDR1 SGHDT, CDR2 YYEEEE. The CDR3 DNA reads TGTGCCAGCAGCTTCTACGCCATTAGCACAGATACGCAGTATTTT. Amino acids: CASSFYAISTDTQYF.

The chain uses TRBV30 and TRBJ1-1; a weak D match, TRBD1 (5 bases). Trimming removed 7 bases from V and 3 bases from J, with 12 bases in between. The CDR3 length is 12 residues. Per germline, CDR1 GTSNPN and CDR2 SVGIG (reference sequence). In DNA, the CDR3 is TGTGCCTCCAGGGTTATGGACACTGAAGCTTTCTTT. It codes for CASRVMDTEAFF.

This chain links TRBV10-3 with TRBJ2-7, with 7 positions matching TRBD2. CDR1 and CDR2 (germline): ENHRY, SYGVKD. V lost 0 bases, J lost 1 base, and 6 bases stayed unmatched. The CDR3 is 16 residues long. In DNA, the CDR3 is TGTGCCATCAGTGAGTCGGCTAGCGGCTATTCCTACGAGCAGTACTTC. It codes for CAISESASGYSYEQYF.

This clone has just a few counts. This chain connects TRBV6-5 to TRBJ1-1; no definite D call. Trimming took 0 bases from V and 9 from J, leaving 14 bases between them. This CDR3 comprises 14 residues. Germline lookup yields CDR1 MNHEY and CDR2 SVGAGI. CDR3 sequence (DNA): TGTGCCAGCAGTTACTCGATTACGGGGAGGCAAGCTTTCTTT. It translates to CASSYSITGRQAFF.

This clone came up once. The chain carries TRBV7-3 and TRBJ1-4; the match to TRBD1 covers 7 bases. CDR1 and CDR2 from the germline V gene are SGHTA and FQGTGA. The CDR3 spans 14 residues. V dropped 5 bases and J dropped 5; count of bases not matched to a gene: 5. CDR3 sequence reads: CASSPGGANEKLFF. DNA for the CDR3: TGTGCCAGCAGCCCAGGGGGAGCCAATGAAAAACTGTTTTTT.

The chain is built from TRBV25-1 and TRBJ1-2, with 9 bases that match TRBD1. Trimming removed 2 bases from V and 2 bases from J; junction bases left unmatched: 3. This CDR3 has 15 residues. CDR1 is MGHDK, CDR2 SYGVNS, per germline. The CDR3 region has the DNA TGTGCCAGCAGTGAACAACAGGGGGCGAACTATGGCTACACCTTC. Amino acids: CASSEQQGANYGYTF.

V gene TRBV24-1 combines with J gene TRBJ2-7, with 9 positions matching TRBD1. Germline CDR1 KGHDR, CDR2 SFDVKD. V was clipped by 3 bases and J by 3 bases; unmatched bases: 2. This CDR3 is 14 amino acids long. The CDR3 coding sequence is TGTGCCACCAGTGATGCGGGACAGGGCTACGAGCAGTACTTC. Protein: CATSDAGQGYEQYF.

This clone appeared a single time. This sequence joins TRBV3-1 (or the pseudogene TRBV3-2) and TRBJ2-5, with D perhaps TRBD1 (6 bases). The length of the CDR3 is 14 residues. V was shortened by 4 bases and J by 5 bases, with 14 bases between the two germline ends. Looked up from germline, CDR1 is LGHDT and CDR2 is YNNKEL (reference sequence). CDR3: CASSLPQGFETQYF. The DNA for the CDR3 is TGTGCCAGCAGCCTTCCACAGGGTTTTGAGACCCAGTACTTC.

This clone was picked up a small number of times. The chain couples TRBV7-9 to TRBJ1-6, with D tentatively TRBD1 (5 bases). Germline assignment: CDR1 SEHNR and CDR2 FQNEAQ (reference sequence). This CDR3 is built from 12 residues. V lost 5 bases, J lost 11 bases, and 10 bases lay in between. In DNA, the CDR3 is TGTGCCAGCAGCAGGGACTTCCCACCCCTCCACTTT. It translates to CASSRDFPPLHF.

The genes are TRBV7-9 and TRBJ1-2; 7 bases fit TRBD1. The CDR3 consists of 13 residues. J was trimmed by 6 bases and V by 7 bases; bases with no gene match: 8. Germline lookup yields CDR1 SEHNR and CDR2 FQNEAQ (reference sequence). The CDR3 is CASTPTGANGYTF. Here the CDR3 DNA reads TGTGCCAGCACCCCAACAGGGGCGAATGGCTACACCTTC.

CDR3 nucleotides: TGTGCCAGCAGATATTTGGTCGGGGGGCACAATGAGCAGTTCTTC. Its protein product is CASRYLVGGHNEQFF. This rearrangement joins TRBV5-5 to TRBJ2-1, with D possibly TRBD2 on 7 matching bases. CDR3 length: 15 residues. Germline CDR1 reads SGHKS; CDR2 reads YYEKEE (reference sequence). Trimming shortened V by 5 bases and J by 5 bases, and 17 bases separated the two germline ends.

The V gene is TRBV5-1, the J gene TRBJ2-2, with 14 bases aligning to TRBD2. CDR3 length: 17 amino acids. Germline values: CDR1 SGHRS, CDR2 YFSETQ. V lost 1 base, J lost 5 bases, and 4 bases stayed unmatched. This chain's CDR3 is CASSLRLAGGGTGELFF. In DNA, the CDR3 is TGCGCCAGCAGCTTGAGACTAGCGGGAGGGGGAACCGGGGAGCTGTTTTTT.

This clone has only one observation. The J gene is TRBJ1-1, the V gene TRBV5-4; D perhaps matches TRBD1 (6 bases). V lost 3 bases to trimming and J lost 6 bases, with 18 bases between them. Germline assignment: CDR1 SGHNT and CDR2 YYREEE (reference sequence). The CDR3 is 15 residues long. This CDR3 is CASSSQGRIGPEAFF. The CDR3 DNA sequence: TGTGCCAGCAGCTCTCAGGGGCGGATCGGGCCTGAAGCTTTCTTT.

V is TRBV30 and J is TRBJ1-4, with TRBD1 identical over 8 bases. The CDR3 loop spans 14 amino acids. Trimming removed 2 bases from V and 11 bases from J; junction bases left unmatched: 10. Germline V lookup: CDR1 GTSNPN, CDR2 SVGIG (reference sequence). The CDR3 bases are TGTGCCTGGAGTCCCGGACAGGGACGGGATAAACTGTTTTTT. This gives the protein CAWSPGQGRDKLFF.

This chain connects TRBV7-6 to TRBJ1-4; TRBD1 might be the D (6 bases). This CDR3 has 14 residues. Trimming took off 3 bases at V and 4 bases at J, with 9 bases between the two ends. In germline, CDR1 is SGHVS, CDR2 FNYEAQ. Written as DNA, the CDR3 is TGTGCCAGCAGCTTGGACAGACTTAATGAAAAACTGTTTTTT. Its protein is CASSLDRLNEKLFF.

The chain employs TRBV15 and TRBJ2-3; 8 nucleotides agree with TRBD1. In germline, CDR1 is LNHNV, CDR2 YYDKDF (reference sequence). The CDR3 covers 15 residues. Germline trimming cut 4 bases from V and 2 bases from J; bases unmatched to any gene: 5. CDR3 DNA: TGTGCCACCAGCAAGACGGGACAGGTCACAGATACGCAGTATTTT. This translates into CATSKTGQVTDTQYF.

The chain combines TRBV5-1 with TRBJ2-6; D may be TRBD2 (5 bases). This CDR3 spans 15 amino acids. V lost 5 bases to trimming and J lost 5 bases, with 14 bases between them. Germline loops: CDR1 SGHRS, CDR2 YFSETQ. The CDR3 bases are TGCGCCAGCAGTCCAGCGGCCCTTCGGGCCAACGTCCTGACTTTC. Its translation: CASSPAALRANVLTF.